The sequence of this TCR beta chain was determined in a study of early T cells in non-severe SARS-CoV-2 infection. TCRdb analysed the 5' RACE reads with MiXCR anew, one entry per CDR3 protein. The sample gives about 83,000 distinct CDR3 sequences, 9% to 15% of which show up once; less than 8.5% is in the top ten. Study-wide findings and caveats: VDJdb matches were skewed toward anti-spike CD8 T cell responses.

About this clonotype: No antigen is known for it.

Per the germline V gene, CDR1 is MNHEY and CDR2 is SMNVEV (reference sequence). The junction had 0 bases not matched to a gene; V was cut back by 8 bases and J by 16 bases. The length of the CDR3 is 8 residues. The sample taken for sequencing was whole blood. The gene calls are TRBV27 and TRBJ1-4; 8 bases match TRBD1. The TCR was taken from an adult who was a healthcare worker with PCR-confirmed SARS-CoV-2 infection or an uninfected control (not recorded which). The CDR3 is CASGTGFF. Written as DNA, the CDR3 is TGTGCCAGCGGGACAGGGTTTTTT. Full variable domain (rest looked up from reference TRBV27 and TRBJ1-4): EAQVTQNPRYLITVTGKKLTVTCSQNMNHEYMSWYRQDPGLGLRQIYYSMNVEVTDKGDVPEGYKVSRKEKRNFPLILESPSPNQTSLYFCASGTGFFGSGTQLSVL.